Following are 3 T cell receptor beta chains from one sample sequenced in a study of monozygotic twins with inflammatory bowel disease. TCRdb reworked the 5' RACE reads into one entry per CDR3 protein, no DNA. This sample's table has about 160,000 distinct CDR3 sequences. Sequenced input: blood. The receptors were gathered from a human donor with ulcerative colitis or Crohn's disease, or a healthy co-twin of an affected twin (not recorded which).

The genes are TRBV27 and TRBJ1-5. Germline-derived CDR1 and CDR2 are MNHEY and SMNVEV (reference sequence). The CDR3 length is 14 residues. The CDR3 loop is CASSHGRGNQPQHF.

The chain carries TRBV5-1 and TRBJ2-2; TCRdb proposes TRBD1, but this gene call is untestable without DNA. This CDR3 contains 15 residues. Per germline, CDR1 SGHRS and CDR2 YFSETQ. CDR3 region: CASSSGQPNTGELFF.

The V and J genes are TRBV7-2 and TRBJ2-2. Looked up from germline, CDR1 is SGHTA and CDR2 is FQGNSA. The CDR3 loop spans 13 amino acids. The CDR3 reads CASSLRLGGELFF.